This T cell receptor (beta chain) was identified during a study of blood T cell repertoires in COVID-19. Trimming took off 1 base at V and 3 bases at J, with 13 bases between the two ends. This CDR3 is 16 amino acids long. CDR1 is MNHNS and CDR2 is SASEGT in the germline V gene. Produced via immunoSEQ multiplex PCR; TCRdb's table is partial and in-frame only. The sample comprises fewer than 200,000 clones, around nine tenths of which are singletons, and 2.7% rests with the top ten. This TCR came from a man aged 40-49 years with active or convalescent COVID-19. The material sequenced was peripheral blood. V usage is TRBV6-1 and J usage is TRBJ1-5; a possible D gene is TRBD1 (5 bases). The CDR3: CASSEGAGWPNQPQHF. In DNA, the CDR3 is TGTGCCAGCAGTGAAGGGGCAGGGTGGCCCAATCAGCCCCAGCATTTT.